This T cell receptor (beta chain) was recorded in a study of T cell responses to AZD1222 COVID-19 vaccine. Study observations and caveats: Along spike, vaccine-associated CD4 TCRs were found throughout, with dominance at 160-218 and 743-854. In a largely white British group with more females than males, clonal diversity was possibly underestimated. Close to half of all spike-specific TCRs reportedly target regions of the variants that are unmutated.

Of note for this clone: Its antigen remains unknown.

Germline V gives CDR1 MNHEY, CDR2 SVGAGI. CDR3 length equals 16 residues. Trimming took 6 bases from V and 6 from J; bases not matched to a gene: 9. This table comes from immunoSEQ multiplex PCR, and its TCRdb copy is limited to in-frame clones, with some not included. The data hold 100,000 to 120,000 clones, with roughly 90% observed a single time. The TCR comes from an adult in good health. The specimen comprised peripheral blood, sampled on day 0 of AZD1222 vaccination. V usage is TRBV6-5 and J usage is TRBJ2-2; 11 bases match TRBD2. In nucleotides, the CDR3 is TGTGCCAGCAGCTACACAATAGCGGGGGGGTCCGGGGAGCTGTTTTTT. This sequence encodes CASSYTIAGGSGELFF.